These 25 T cell receptor beta chains were all obtained from the same sample, sequenced in a study of blood T cells in healthy people across ages. A second about 6 to 12 cycle PCR used barcoded and J-beta primers. MiXCR, applied by TCRdb to the 5' RACE reads, yields one record per CDR3 protein. The table has roughly 1,700,000 distinct CDR3 sequences, 28% seen once. Input material: blood. The receptors originated from a young woman in good health.

In regard to this clonotype: Germline is not matched at one junction end, which may reflect a read error. V is TRBV6-6 and J is TRBJ2-7, with 13 bases matching TRBD2. The CDR3 is 17 amino acids. CDR1 MNHNY and CDR2 SVGAGI come from the germline V gene (reference sequence). CDR3 sequence: CASSNSLGTSGTYEQYF. DNA for the CDR3: TGTGCCAGCAGTAACTCGCTTGGGACTAGCGGGACCTACGAGCAGTACTTC.

The rearrangement links TRBV7-8 to TRBJ2-7; 10 positions agree with TRBD2. CDR1 and CDR2 (germline): SGHVS, FQNEAQ. The CDR3 spans 17 residues. The V and J ends lost 0 bases and 3 bases, in that order; junction bases with no gene match: 8. CDR3 bases: TGTGCCAGCAGCTTAGCTCTAACTAGCGGGAACTACTACGAGCAGTACTTC. The encoded protein is CASSLALTSGNYYEQYF.

V and J are TRBV2 and TRBJ1-4, with TRBD1 identical over 10 bases. Germline assignment: CDR1 SNHLY and CDR2 FYNNEI. V trimming: 8 bases; J trimming: 3 bases; junction bases outside the gene matches: 3. The CDR3 spans 14 residues. The CDR3 loop reads CASRDRGSNEKLFF. CDR3 DNA: TGTGCCAGCCGGGACAGGGGATCTAATGAAAAACTGTTTTTT.

This clonotype was seen a few times. V and J are TRBV12-3 or TRBV12-4 and TRBJ2-7; D possibly corresponds to TRBD1 (5 bases). This CDR3 region has 15 residues. The germline V and J ends were trimmed by 5 bases and 0 bases, with 14 bases remaining between them. The CDR3 DNA sequence: TGTGCCAGCAGTCAACGGCTCAGGGCCTCCTACGAGCAGTACTTC. It encodes CASSQRLRASYEQYF.

The chain employs TRBV3-1 and TRBJ2-7; D unresolved. V was trimmed by 4 bases and J by 0 bases, leaving 10 bases between them. CDR3 length: 14 residues. The V gene's germline CDR1 is LGHDT and CDR2 YNNKEL (reference sequence). CDR3 in DNA: TGTGCCAGCAGCCCCCGTTTCGCCTCCTACGAGCAGTACTTC. Translation: CASSPRFASYEQYF.

This clonotype was seen ten or more times. The chain is built from TRBV2 and TRBJ1-5; D gene unclear. V was cut by 4 bases and J by 4 bases, with 5 bases left in between. This CDR3 is built from 12 residues. CDR1 is SNHLY, CDR2 FYNNEI, per germline. The CDR3 DNA reads TGTGCCAGCAGTGGCAATAATCAGCCCCAGCATTTT. The encoded protein is CASSGNNQPQHF.

This rearrangement joins TRBV5-1 to TRBJ2-1; possibly TRBD1 or TRBD2 for D (5 bases each). The ends were cut back, 4 bases at V and 5 bases at J, with 19 bases in the middle. The germline V gene encodes CDR1 SGHRS and CDR2 YFSETQ. The CDR3 consists of 16 residues. The CDR3 loop reads CASSVSGTWVDNEQFF. The CDR3 DNA sequence: TGCGCCAGCAGCGTATCCGGGACGTGGGTGGACAATGAGCAGTTCTTC.

This clonotype was detected ten times or more. The V call is TRBV12-5, the J call TRBJ1-5, with unresolved D. Trimming removed 3 bases at V and 0 bases at J, with 12 bases between. In germline, CDR1 is LGHNT, CDR2 FRNRAP. This CDR3 is 16 amino acids long. CDR3 nucleotides: TGTGCTAGTGGTTTCGTCGCGAGGGATAGCAATCAGCCCCAGCATTTT. Its protein is CASGFVARDSNQPQHF. Supplemented by reference TRBV12-5 and TRBJ1-5, the full variable domain reads DARVTQTPRHKVTEMGQEVTMRCQPILGHNTVFWYRQTMMQGLELLAYFRNRAPLDDSGMPKDRFSAEMPDATLATLKIQPSEPRDSAVYFCASGFVARDSNQPQHFGDGTRLSIL.

This clonotype was detected a few times. Written as DNA, the CDR3 is TGTGCCATCAGTGAGACAGGACGCCATTCACCCCTCCACTTT. Translating it yields CAISETGRHSPLHF. V gene TRBV10-3 combines with J gene TRBJ1-6, with a tentative D call TRBD1 (5 bases). Per germline, CDR1 ENHRY and CDR2 SYGVKD. This CDR3 region has 14 residues. Trimming took off 2 bases at V and 8 bases at J, with 10 bases between the two ends.

This clonotype occurred a few times. V is TRBV20-1 and J is TRBJ2-7, with 7 bases aligning to TRBD1. This CDR3 contains 13 residues. Germline loops: CDR1 DFQATT, CDR2 SNEGSKA (reference sequence). V lost 4 bases and J lost 3; bases outside the gene matches: 6. The CDR3 here is CSATDRVVYEQYF. For the CDR3, the DNA is TGCAGTGCTACTGACAGGGTGGTCTACGAGCAGTACTTC.

This clonotype was recorded at least ten times. V and J are TRBV9 and TRBJ2-1; tentatively, D is TRBD2 (6 bases). The CDR3 is 14 residues long. Trimming cost V 0 bases and J 5 bases, with 9 bases left between them. Per germline, CDR1 SGDLS and CDR2 YYNGEE. The CDR3 loop is CASSVAGAHNEQFF. The CDR3 nucleotides read TGTGCCAGCAGCGTAGCGGGAGCCCACAATGAGCAGTTCTTC. The variable domain in full, completed from reference TRBV9 and TRBJ2-1, reads DSGVTQTPKHLITATGQRVTLRCSPRSGDLSVYWYQQSLDQGLQFLIQYYNGEERAKGNILERFSAQQFPDLHSELNLSSLELGDSALYFCASSVAGAHNEQFFGPGTRLTVL.

This clonotype was observed at least ten times. The J gene is TRBJ2-7, the V gene TRBV15; 8 bases are a match to TRBD1. This CDR3 has 17 residues. J gave up 3 bases and V 0 bases, and 10 bases lay outside the gene matches. In germline, CDR1 is LNHNV, CDR2 YYDKDF (reference sequence). The CDR3 DNA is TGTGCCACCAGCAGAGATCGTTCGACACAGGGGGGCTACGAGCAGTACTTC. Protein product: CATSRDRSTQGGYEQYF.

As concerns this clonotype: This could be a read error, since a much larger clone is one nucleotide away. J is TRBJ2-7 and V is TRBV2; D ambiguous. CDR1 and CDR2 (germline): SNHLY, FYNNEI. V was cut by 6 bases and J by 3 bases, with 15 bases left in between. The CDR3 loop spans 14 amino acids. The DNA of the CDR3 is TGTGCCAGCAGAGGTAGATGGTGGGACTACGAGCAGTACTTC. This codes for CASRGRWWDYEQYF.

This clonotype was recorded at least ten times. The chain recombines TRBV29-1 with TRBJ1-2, with 7 bases that match TRBD1. The junction had 4 bases not matched to a gene; V was cut back by 6 bases and J by 0 bases. Germline V lookup: CDR1 SQVTM, CDR2 ANQGSEA. The CDR3 has 13 residues. The CDR3 here is CSVSGQPNYGYTF. The CDR3, as DNA: TGCAGCGTATCGGGACAGCCTAACTATGGCTACACCTTC.

This rearrangement joins TRBV5-1 to TRBJ2-1; 8 nucleotides line up with TRBD2. In germline, CDR1 is SGHRS, CDR2 YFSETQ. The CDR3 is made up of 13 amino acids. J gave up 8 bases and V 3 bases, and 4 bases lay outside the gene matches. In nucleotides, the CDR3 is TGCGCCAGCAGCTCGGGAGGGAACTATGAGCAGTTCTTC. This translates into CASSSGGNYEQFF.

CDR3 DNA: TGCGCCAGCAGCCTCCGGACTAGCGGGAGGGGCACCGGGGAGCTGTTTTTT. It encodes CASSLRTSGRGTGELFF. The genes are TRBV5-1 and TRBJ2-2, with TRBD2 identical over 15 bases. V trimming: 4 bases; J trimming: 4 bases; junction bases outside the gene matches: 5. Germline-derived CDR1 and CDR2 are SGHRS and YFSETQ. There are 17 residues in the CDR3.

The chain links TRBV20-1 to TRBJ2-5; possibly TRBD1 for D (6 bases). The CDR3 contains 10 residues. Germline assignment: CDR1 DFQATT and CDR2 SNEGSKA (reference sequence). Trimming took 5 bases from V and 11 from J, leaving 12 bases between them. Here the CDR3 DNA reads TGCAGTGCTCAGGGGAAGGAGCAGTACTTC. Amino acid sequence: CSAQGKEQYF.

This clonotype was seen a few times. The chain carries TRBV6-5 and TRBJ2-1, with a weak D call TRBD2 (6 bases). V was clipped by 1 base and J by 6 bases, with 10 bases between them. The CDR3 is made up of 14 amino acids. Germline CDR1 is MNHEY and CDR2 is SVGAGI. The CDR3 region has the DNA TGTGCCAGCAGTTACTTCCGGGAGACCAATGAGCAGTTCTTC. The encoded protein is CASSYFRETNEQFF.

With regard to this clonotype: A much larger clone is a single base away; this may be a read error. The chain combines TRBV3-1 with TRBJ2-7; TRBD2 matches 8 bases. With V trimmed by 4 bases and J by 6 bases, 14 bases remained unmatched. The CDR3 runs 16 residues. The germline V gene has CDR1 LGHDT and CDR2 YNNKEL (reference sequence). The DNA of the CDR3 is TGTGCCAGCAGCCCAGGCTCCGGGACTAGTTTTATCGAGCAGTACTTC. Protein: CASSPGSGTSFIEQYF.

The table lists this clonotype with a count of one. A much larger clone lies a single base off, so this may be a read error. The chain combines TRBV5-6 with TRBJ2-4, with 7 bases fitting TRBD1. Unmatched junction bases numbered 14, after V lost 7 bases and J lost 13 bases. Germline-derived CDR1 and CDR2 are SGHDT and YYEEEE. The CDR3 loop spans 13 amino acids. CDR3 loop: CASLGTVYNEQYF. CDR3 nucleotide sequence: TGTGCCAGCTTAGGGACAGTCTACAATGAGCAGTACTTC.

This clonotype has only a few counts. The chain uses TRBV20-1 and TRBJ2-2; tentatively, D is TRBD1 (6 bases). Germline V lookup: CDR1 DFQATT, CDR2 SNEGSKA (reference sequence). This CDR3 spans 14 amino acids. The CDR3 loop is CGTILDRNTGELFF. The CDR3 coding sequence is TGCGGAACTATCTTGGACAGGAACACCGGGGAGCTGTTTTTT.

This clonotype appeared a few times. The genes are TRBV5-1 and TRBJ2-7; either TRBD1 or TRBD2 may fit D (5 bases each). V lost 0 bases and J lost 4, with 14 bases in between. CDR3 length: 15 residues. The germline V gene has CDR1 SGHRS and CDR2 YFSETQ. The chain's CDR3 is CASSLVGEGIYEQYF. In nucleotides, the CDR3 is TGCGCCAGCAGCTTGGTGGGGGAAGGGATATACGAGCAGTACTTC.

This clonotype was observed a few times. One junction end disagrees with the germline gene, perhaps due to a read error. This chain joins TRBV11-1 and TRBJ2-3; D gene unclear. Germline values: CDR1 SGHAT, CDR2 FQDESV (reference sequence). This CDR3 is built from 13 residues. As DNA, the CDR3 is TGTGTCAGCAGCTTAGCTACGCAAGATACGCAGTATTTT. Translated, it gives CVSSLATQDTQYF.

The chain has TRBV7-2 and TRBJ1-6, with unresolved D. The CDR3 sequence is 13 residues long. The V end lost 5 bases, the J end lost 8 bases, and 10 bases lay between the germline ends. Germline assignment: CDR1 SGHTA and CDR2 FQGNSA. DNA for the CDR3: TGTGCCAGCAGCCGAGAGCAGCATTCACCCCTCCACTTT. Encoded protein: CASSREQHSPLHF.

There are many counts of this clonotype. The rearrangement joins TRBV28 to TRBJ2-5, with 8 bases matching TRBD1. CDR1 MDHEN and CDR2 SYDVKM come from the germline V gene. This CDR3 is 15 amino acids long. After removal of 3 bases from V and 1 base from J, the junction contained 4 bases not matched to a gene. CDR3 sequence (DNA): TGTGCCAGCAGTTTTTCCGGGACAGGCCAAGAGACCCAGTACTTC. It translates to CASSFSGTGQETQYF.